By proportion, the clone carrying this T cell receptor beta chain is large. Antigen unknown. This CDR3 is also generated by other DNA sequences in the sample. CDR3 length: 14 amino acids. From germline, CDR1 is SGHNT and CDR2 YENEEA. The ends were cut back, 1 base at V and 1 base at J, with 7 bases in the middle. The protocol was immunoSEQ multiplex PCR, while the TCRdb copy is restricted to in-frame clones and leaves out a portion. Among 54,000 or so clones, about four fifths were seen once, and the ten largest hold around an eighth. These data originate in a study of T cells in tumors after PD-1 blockade. Regarding the study as a whole: Some novel exhausted tumor clones appeared in pre-treatment blood, suggesting peripheral recruitment.

This rearrangement joins TRBV11-3 to TRBJ1-1; a possible D gene is TRBD1 (6 bases). The sample here was PBMCs, taken before anti-PD-1 treatment. This TCR derives from a human donor with basal cell carcinoma. Here the CDR3 reads CASSLGGPNTEAFF. DNA for the CDR3: TGTGCCAGCAGCTTAGGGGGGCCGAACACTGAAGCTTTCTTT. The entire variable domain, with the rest obtained from reference TRBV11-3 and TRBJ1-1, is as follows: EAGVVQSPRYKIIEKKQPVAFWCNPISGHNTLYWYLQNLGQGPELLIRYENEEAVDDSQLPKDRFSAERLKGVDSTLKIQPAELGDSAVYLCASSLGGPNTEAFFGQGTRLTVV.